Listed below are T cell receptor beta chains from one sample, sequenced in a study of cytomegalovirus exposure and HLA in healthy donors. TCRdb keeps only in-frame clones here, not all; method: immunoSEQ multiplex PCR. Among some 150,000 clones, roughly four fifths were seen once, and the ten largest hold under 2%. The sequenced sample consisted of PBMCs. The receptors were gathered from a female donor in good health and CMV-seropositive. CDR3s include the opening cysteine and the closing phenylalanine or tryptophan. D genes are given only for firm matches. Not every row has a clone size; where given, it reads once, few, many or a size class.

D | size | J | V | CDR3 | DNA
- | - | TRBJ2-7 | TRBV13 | CASSLVGQVYEQYF | TGTGCCAGCAGCTTAGTGGGACAAGTCTACGAGCAGTACTTC
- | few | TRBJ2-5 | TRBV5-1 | CASSLLYGARETQYF | TGCGCCAGCAGCTTATTGTATGGGGCGCGGGAGACCCAGTACTTC
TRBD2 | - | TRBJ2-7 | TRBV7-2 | CASSLIAGVLYEQYF | TGTGCCAGCAGCTTGATAGCGGGAGTCCTCTACGAGCAGTACTTC
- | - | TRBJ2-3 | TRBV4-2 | CASSQGPTRLGSDTQYF | TGTGCCAGCAGCCAGGGACCTACCCGACTAGGGTCAGATACGCAGTATTTT
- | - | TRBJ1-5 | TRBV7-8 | CASSFGTNSNQPQHF | TGTGCCAGCAGCTTCGGGACAAATAGCAATCAGCCCCAGCATTTT
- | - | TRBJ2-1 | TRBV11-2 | CASSLDSLNEQFF | TGTGCCAGCAGCTTGGACTCCCTCAATGAGCAGTTCTTC
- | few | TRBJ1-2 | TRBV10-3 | CAISERGEYYGYTF | TGTGCCATCAGTGAGAGAGGAGAGTACTATGGCTACACCTTC
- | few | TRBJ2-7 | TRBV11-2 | CASSARIRSGSYEQYF | TGTGCCAGCAGCGCTAGAATTAGGTCTGGGTCCTACGAGCAGTACTTC
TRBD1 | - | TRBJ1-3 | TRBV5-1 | CASGSGTGSGNTIYF | TGCGCCAGCGGATCCGGGACAGGGTCTGGAAACACCATATATTTT
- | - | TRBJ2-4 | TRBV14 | CASSQQGSAKNIQYF | TGTGCCAGCAGCCAACAGGGATCAGCCAAAAACATTCAGTACTTC